The 5 T cell receptor beta chains below all came from one sample that was sequenced in a study of vaccination effects on CD4 cells after COVID-19. TCRdb's copy holds only in-frame clones and misses some; the assay was immunoSEQ multiplex PCR. The repertoire includes more than 65,000 clones, over 70% of them detected once, and 0.95% to 1.5% sits in the top ten. Their cognate antigens are unknown. Viral peptide pools were used in the ViraFEST assay to expand antigen-specific CD4+ T cells, and sequencing came afterward. Culturing for about ten days preceded CD4+ T cell isolation. Participants were vaccinated with two doses of either the BNT162b2 or mRNA-1273 vaccine. The sequences come from CD4+ T cells from PBMCs cultured with HCoV-229E spike peptides, collected after COVID-19 vaccination. All receptors derive from a human donor who received a COVID-19 vaccine.

V usage is TRBV5-1 and J usage is TRBJ1-4; 7 nucleotides agree with TRBD1. Germline lookup yields CDR1 SGHRS and CDR2 YFSETQ. J lost 6 bases, V lost 3 bases, and 5 bases had no gene match. CDR3 size: 14 residues. This CDR3 is CASSSGGTDEKLFF. Written as DNA, the CDR3 is TGCGCCAGCAGCTCGGGCGGGACAGATGAAAAACTGTTTTTT.

V gene TRBV24-1 combines with J gene TRBJ2-1, with 11 bases matching TRBD2. The germline gives CDR1 KGHDR, CDR2 SFDVKD. This CDR3 has 18 residues. Trimming cost V 6 bases and J 0 bases; bases outside gene matches: 9. The DNA for the CDR3 is TGTGCCACCAGTTCGGCTAGCGGGGGGAAGAGCTCCTACAATGAGCAGTTCTTC. It codes for CATSSASGGKSSYNEQFF.

This rearrangement joins TRBV10-1 to TRBJ2-3, with 12 bases identical to TRBD2. CDR3 length: 15 amino acids. Per the germline V gene, CDR1 is WNHNN and CDR2 is SYGVQD (reference sequence). With V trimmed by 7 bases and J by 0 bases, 2 bases remained unmatched. The chain's CDR3 is CASTGLAGSTDTQYF. The CDR3 DNA reads TGCGCCAGCACCGGACTAGCGGGGAGCACAGATACGCAGTATTTT.

The rearrangement links TRBV4-1 to TRBJ1-4; D perhaps matches TRBD1 (5 bases). Trimming left V 0 bases short and J 4 bases short, with 15 bases between. Germline V gene lookup returns CDR1 MGHRA and CDR2 YSYEKL. There are 17 residues in the CDR3. The CDR3 sequence: CASSQESTGRVNEKLFF. CDR3 in DNA: TGCGCCAGCAGCCAAGAGTCCACGGGGCGGGTTAATGAAAAACTGTTTTTT.

The V and J genes are TRBV2 and TRBJ2-7, with TRBD1 matching 7 bases. V lost 4 bases, J lost 2 bases, and 5 bases stayed unmatched. CDR1 and CDR2 from the germline V gene are SNHLY and FYNNEI. This CDR3 spans 14 amino acids. CDR3 in amino acids: CASSGRDSTYEQYV. In DNA form, the CDR3 reads TGTGCCAGCAGTGGCCGGGACAGTACCTACGAGCAGTACGTC.